The entry that follows covers one T cell receptor (beta chain) sequence. This sample was taken from a study of blood T cell repertoires in COVID-19. Repertoires were generated with immunoSEQ multiplex PCR, while TCRdb's copy carries only in-frame clones and drops some. The sample lists more than 110,000 clones; roughly 85% were seen once. CDR3 size: 14 residues. In germline, CDR1 is SGDLS, CDR2 YYNGEE. Trimming removed 6 bases from V and 8 bases from J, with 15 bases in between. The chain links TRBV9 to TRBJ1-6; D might be TRBD1 (5 bases). This clonotype was sampled from a man aged 50 or older who had recovered from COVID-19. The sequenced sample was PBMCs or T cells enriched from blood (not recorded which). In DNA form, the CDR3 reads TGTGCCAGCACCTTGACAGAGCGGGATTCACCCCTCCACTTT. This sequence encodes CASTLTERDSPLHF. Combining the CDR3 with reference TRBV9 and TRBJ1-6 gives the whole variable domain DSGVTQTPKHLITATGQRVTLRCSPRSGDLSVYWYQQSLDQGLQFLIQYYNGEERAKGNILERFSAQQFPDLHSELNLSSLELGDSALYFCASTLTERDSPLHFGNGTRLTVT.